This T cell receptor beta chain was profiled in a study of cytomegalovirus exposure and HLA in healthy donors. About the research overall: An early release of data contained 75 million to 100 million unique TCRs, which came from HLA-typed donors.

Study findings and constraints: A prior analysis recorded that most TCR beta V segments were productive about 87% or about 30% of the time.

In germline, CDR1 is KGHSH, CDR2 LQKENI. This CDR3 is built from 15 residues. V trimming: 4 bases; J trimming: 1 base; junction bases outside the gene matches: 6. The PCR used 60 Vbeta and 13 Jbeta primers. As processed by the authors: Later, 65 million to 90 million unique TCR beta chains were counted in an analysis, and about 10 million of them were shared. Method: immunoSEQ multiplex PCR; TCRdb's copy keeps in-frame clones and lacks some. The DNA was the basis for D and trimming; V, J and clone size are from that table. The top ten clones hold roughly 15% of a sample with approximately 220,000 clones, approximately 80% of them seen once. About this clone itself: Antigen unknown.

The receptor was isolated from a man aged 35 to 55 in good health and CMV-seronegative. The chain is built from TRBV18 and TRBJ1-1, with 7 nucleotides matching TRBD1. Sequencing was done on a sample of PBMCs. CDR3 in DNA: TGTGCCAGCTCACTAACAGGGGCGAAGAACACTGAAGCTTTCTTT. Amino acid sequence: CASSLTGAKNTEAFF. The whole variable domain, remainder taken from reference TRBV18 and TRBJ1-1, is NAGVMQNPRHLVRRRGQEARLRCSPMKGHSHVYWYRQLPEEGLKFMVYLQKENIIDESGMPKERFSAEFPKEGPSILRIQQVVRGDSAAYFCASSLTGAKNTEAFFGQGTRLTVV.